A selection of T cell receptor beta chains follows, all from one sample in a study of cytomegalovirus exposure and HLA in healthy donors. The method was immunoSEQ multiplex PCR; TCRdb's version includes in-frame clones alone and lacks a portion of them. Among about 130,000 clones, 70% to 80% were seen once, and the ten largest hold about 2%. Specimen: PBMCs. These receptor sequences come from a man younger than 35 in good health and CMV-seronegative. Both conserved end residues are part of each CDR3. Fields, in order: V gene, D gene, J gene, clone size, CDR3 DNA, CDR3 protein. D genes are given only for firm matches. Clone size is given for some rows only: seen once, a few or many times, or a class if the clone is expanded.

V: TRBV19
D: TRBD2
J: TRBJ2-1
size: once
DNA: TGTGCCAGTAGACACGGGGGCCCGACTAGCGGGAGCGGTAATGAGCAGTTCTTC
CDR3: CASRHGGPTSGSGNEQFF

V: TRBV7-6
D: NA
J: TRBJ1-1
size: NA
DNA: TGTGCCAGCAGCCAAATTGTAACTGCCCTCAATGCTGAAGCTTTCTTT
CDR3: CASSQIVTALNAEAFF

V: TRBV6-5
D: NA
J: TRBJ1-3
size: NA
DNA: TGTGCCAGCACCGATACACGGGGGTGGAGAAACACCATATATTTT
CDR3: CASTDTRGWRNTIYF

V: TRBV6-6
D: NA
J: TRBJ1-1
size: few
DNA: TGTGCCAGCAGTTATAGGACAGAAGAAGCTTTCTTT
CDR3: CASSYRTEEAFF

V: TRBV7-2
D: NA
J: TRBJ2-7
size: few
DNA: TGTGCCAGCAGCCATCCTGCCTACGAGCAGTACTTC
CDR3: CASSHPAYEQYF

V: TRBV5-4
D: NA
J: TRBJ1-2
size: NA
DNA: TGTGCCAGCAGCTTGGGGGCGGGGGGCGCGGGCTATGGCTACACCTTC
CDR3: CASSLGAGGAGYGYTF

V: TRBV7-3
D: NA
J: TRBJ2-7
size: NA
DNA: TGTGCCAGCAGCTTAACTCCCCCGGGACCCAGGGGGGACTACGAGCAGTACTTC
CDR3: CASSLTPPGPRGDYEQYF

V: TRBV27
D: TRBD1
J: TRBJ2-6
size: NA
DNA: TGTGCCAGCAGTCATCGGGACAGCAACTCTGGGGCCAACGTCCTGACTTTC
CDR3: CASSHRDSNSGANVLTF

V: TRBV6-5
D: NA
J: TRBJ1-1
size: NA
DNA: TGTGCCAGCAGTTACGGGGCAGGGCTGAACACTGAAGCTTTCTTT
CDR3: CASSYGAGLNTEAFF

V: TRBV7-2
D: TRBD1
J: TRBJ1-5
size: NA
DNA: TGTGCCAGCAGCTTCACCGGGACAGGGGGAACTCGCAATCAGCCCCAGCATTTT
CDR3: CASSFTGTGGTRNQPQHF

V: TRBV14
D: NA
J: TRBJ2-3
size: NA
DNA: TGTGCCAGCAGCCCACGCGGGGCGGGTACTAGCACAGATACGCAGTATTTT
CDR3: CASSPRGAGTSTDTQYF

V: TRBV10-3
D: NA
J: TRBJ1-1
size: few
DNA: TGTGCCATCAGTGGTGGGGGGGTTGGGGAAGAAGCTTTCTTT
CDR3: CAISGGGVGEEAFF

V: TRBV29-1
D: TRBD1
J: TRBJ2-1
size: NA
DNA: TGCAGCGTTGAAGAAGCACCGGGACAGGGAGTGAATGAGCAGTTCTTC
CDR3: CSVEEAPGQGVNEQFF

V: TRBV9
D: TRBD2
J: TRBJ2-5
size: NA
DNA: TGTGCCAGCAATATGGCGGGAGGAAGGTTAGAGACCCAGTACTTC
CDR3: CASNMAGGRLETQYF

V: TRBV11-2
D: NA
J: TRBJ2-1
size: NA
DNA: TGTGCCAGCAGCTTAGATTCACAGGGCTACAATGAGCAGTTCTTC
CDR3: CASSLDSQGYNEQFF

V: TRBV28
D: NA
J: TRBJ1-5
size: few
DNA: TGTGCCAGCAGTTTCTCAGGGGCTTTCAATCAGCCCCAGCATTTT
CDR3: CASSFSGAFNQPQHF

V: TRBV2
D: NA
J: TRBJ2-2
size: NA
DNA: TGTGCCAGCAGTGAGGGGCAGCGTGGGACCGGGGAGCTGTTTTTT
CDR3: CASSEGQRGTGELFF

V: TRBV5-1
D: TRBD2
J: TRBJ2-2
size: NA
DNA: TGCGCCAGCAGCTTTTTGAGCGGGAGCAGGTCCGGGGAGCTGTTTTTT
CDR3: CASSFLSGSRSGELFF

V: TRBV29-1
D: NA
J: TRBJ1-3
size: few
DNA: TGCAGCGTTCTGGCCTCCAGAAACACCATATATTTT
CDR3: CSVLASRNTIYF

V: TRBV4-1
D: NA
J: TRBJ1-1
size: NA
DNA: TGCGCCAGCAGCCAAGATTGGACAGTGAAAACTGAAGCTTTCTTT
CDR3: CASSQDWTVKTEAFF

V: TRBV9
D: NA
J: TRBJ2-7
size: NA
DNA: TGTGCCAGCAGTGCTCACTCGGGGGAGCAGTACTTC
CDR3: CASSAHSGEQYF

V: TRBV27
D: TRBD1
J: TRBJ1-5
size: once
DNA: TGTGCCAGCAGCCATACAGGGGGCTGGCAGCCCCAGCATTTT
CDR3: CASSHTGGWQPQHF

V: TRBV19
D: NA
J: TRBJ1-2
size: NA
DNA: TGTGCCAGTAGTTTGGCCCACAGGGACCTCTCGTTGGCTATTAACTATGGCTACACCTTC
CDR3: CASSLAHRDLSLAINYGYTF

V: TRBV30
D: NA
J: TRBJ1-1
size: NA
DNA: TGTGCCTGGAGGGAGAGGACACTTAACCATGCTGAAGCTTTCTTT
CDR3: CAWRERTLNHAEAFF

V: TRBV14
D: NA
J: TRBJ2-1
size: NA
DNA: TGTGCCAGCAGCCACTCTCGACTACTAAAAAAACAAGAGCAGTTCTTC
CDR3: CASSHSRLLKKQEQFF

V: TRBV28
D: TRBD2
J: TRBJ2-1
size: NA
DNA: TGTGCCAGCAGTTTACTACCGCGGGAGCAGAACAATGAGCAGTTCTTC
CDR3: CASSLLPREQNNEQFF

V: TRBV11-3
D: TRBD1
J: TRBJ1-6
size: NA
DNA: TGTGCCAGCAGCCCTGGACAGGGCGAGATTTATAATTCACCCCTCCACTTT
CDR3: CASSPGQGEIYNSPLHF

V: TRBV7-3
D: NA
J: TRBJ1-1
size: NA
DNA: TGTGCCAGCAGCTTAACGAGGGTGGACACTGAAGCTTTCTTT
CDR3: CASSLTRVDTEAFF

V: TRBV4-2
D: TRBD1
J: TRBJ2-5
size: NA
DNA: TGTGCCAGCAGCCACCCCGGGACAGGGGAAGAGACCCAGTACTTC
CDR3: CASSHPGTGEETQYF

V: TRBV6-5
D: NA
J: TRBJ1-5
size: few
DNA: TGTGCCAGCAGTTACTTCGCGAATCAGCCCCAGCATTTT
CDR3: CASSYFANQPQHF

V: TRBV18
D: TRBD1
J: TRBJ2-7
size: NA
DNA: TGTGCCAGCTCACCGGAACTGAGCTGGACAGGGGGCGTGCAGTACTTC
CDR3: CASSPELSWTGGVQYF

V: TRBV5-1
D: TRBD1
J: TRBJ1-1
size: few
DNA: TGCGCCAGCACCCTTGACAGGGGGCGCGAAGCTTTCTTT
CDR3: CASTLDRGREAFF

V: TRBV6-1
D: TRBD1
J: TRBJ1-5
size: NA
DNA: TGTGCCAGCAGGGGGACAGGGGGAAGGGCCCAGCATTTT
CDR3: CASRGTGGRAQHF

V: TRBV6-1
D: NA
J: TRBJ2-1
size: NA
DNA: TGTGCCAGCAGTGACCTCCGGGACTGGTACAATGAGCAGTTCTTC
CDR3: CASSDLRDWYNEQFF

V: TRBV7-2
D: NA
J: TRBJ1-4
size: NA
DNA: TGTGCCAGCAGCTTCAGGAGGGCGGCCACTAATGAAAAACTGTTTTTT
CDR3: CASSFRRAATNEKLFF

V: TRBV10-3
D: NA
J: TRBJ1-5
size: NA
DNA: TGTGCCATCAGGAACAGGGTGGAAAATCAGCCCCAGCATTTT
CDR3: CAIRNRVENQPQHF

V: TRBV7-9
D: TRBD1
J: TRBJ1-5
size: NA
DNA: TGTGCCAGCAGCTTAGCACAGGGGAATCAGCCCCAGCATTTT
CDR3: CASSLAQGNQPQHF

V: TRBV6-5
D: NA
J: TRBJ1-2
size: few
DNA: TGTGCCAGCAGTCCAGGATATGGCTACACCTTC
CDR3: CASSPGYGYTF

V: TRBV9
D: TRBD2
J: TRBJ2-1
size: NA
DNA: TGTGCCAGCAGCGTTGTAGCGGGAGTCGGGAATGAGCAGTTCTTC
CDR3: CASSVVAGVGNEQFF

V: TRBV6-4
D: NA
J: TRBJ2-1
size: NA
DNA: TGTGCCAGCAGATCAGGGCACAATGAGCAGTTCTTC
CDR3: CASRSGHNEQFF

V: TRBV11-3
D: NA
J: TRBJ2-1
size: few
DNA: TGTGCCAGCAGCTCCATTACGAGCTCCTACAATGAGCAGTTCTTC
CDR3: CASSSITSSYNEQFF

V: TRBV7-3
D: TRBD2
J: TRBJ2-4
size: NA
DNA: TGTGCCAGCAGCCCGGGACTAGAGCCGAGAAACATTCAGTACTTC
CDR3: CASSPGLEPRNIQYF

V: TRBV4-3
D: NA
J: TRBJ2-6
size: NA
DNA: TGCGCCAGCAGCCAAGAACGTCGAGCCTCTGGGGCCAACGTCCTGACTTTC
CDR3: CASSQERRASGANVLTF

V: TRBV28
D: TRBD1
J: TRBJ1-1
size: NA
DNA: TGTGCCAGCAGTACCACGGACAGGGAAGCTTTCTTT
CDR3: CASSTTDREAFF

V: TRBV7-6
D: TRBD2
J: TRBJ2-2
size: NA
DNA: TGTGCCAGCGGACTACCAGCGGGAGGGCCCCCGACTCTGTTCACCGGGGAGCTGTTTTTT
CDR3: CASGLPAGGPPTLFTGELFF

V: TRBV5-5
D: NA
J: TRBJ2-1
size: once
DNA: TGTGCCAGCAGCTTAGAGCGGTTCAATGAGCAGTTCTTC
CDR3: CASSLERFNEQFF

V: TRBV7-2
D: NA
J: TRBJ2-3
size: NA
DNA: TGTGCCAGCAGCTTCCAGGCGGGTAGAACAGATACGCAGTATTTT
CDR3: CASSFQAGRTDTQYF

V: TRBV27
D: TRBD2
J: TRBJ2-2
size: once
DNA: TGTGCCAGCAGTTTCCCCATAGCGGGAGCCAACACCGGGGAGCTGTTTTTT
CDR3: CASSFPIAGANTGELFF

V: TRBV19
D: NA
J: TRBJ1-5
size: NA
DNA: TGTGCCAGTAGTCCCCACTCGGGAGGGCTGGCCCAGCATTTT
CDR3: CASSPHSGGLAQHF

V: TRBV6-5
D: NA
J: TRBJ2-7
size: NA
DNA: TGTGCCAGCAGTAACCAACCAGGGGTTTACGAGCAGTACTTC
CDR3: CASSNQPGVYEQYF

V: TRBV6-1
D: NA
J: TRBJ1-3
size: NA
DNA: TGTGCCAGCAGTGTCCATCGCGAATCTGGAAACACCATATATTTT
CDR3: CASSVHRESGNTIYF

V: TRBV5-4
D: TRBD2
J: TRBJ2-2
size: NA
DNA: TGTGCCAGCAGCCCTAGCGGAGTGGGGACCGGGGAGCTGTTTTTT
CDR3: CASSPSGVGTGELFF

V: TRBV7-9
D: NA
J: TRBJ1-2
size: NA
DNA: TGTGCCAGCAGCTTACTCCCCGGCCGGGATGGCTACACCTTC
CDR3: CASSLLPGRDGYTF

V: TRBV7-2
D: NA
J: TRBJ1-1
size: NA
DNA: TGTGCCAGCAGCTTAGCTTGGACAGCAACCACTGAAGCTTTCTTT
CDR3: CASSLAWTATTEAFF

V: TRBV28
D: TRBD1
J: TRBJ2-7
size: NA
DNA: TGTGCCAGCACCCCAACCCCCCGGACAGGGCACTACGAGCAGTACTTC
CDR3: CASTPTPRTGHYEQYF

V: TRBV11-2
D: TRBD2
J: TRBJ2-3
size: NA
DNA: TGTGCCAGCAGCTTAGATCTAGCGGGGAGCACAGATACGCAGTATTTT
CDR3: CASSLDLAGSTDTQYF

V: TRBV19
D: NA
J: TRBJ1-5
size: NA
DNA: TGTGCCAGTAGCCAGGGAAGGGATCAGCCCCAGCATTTT
CDR3: CASSQGRDQPQHF

V: TRBV4-1
D: TRBD1
J: TRBJ1-2
size: NA
DNA: TGCGCCAGCAGCCAAGGTCCCAAAGGGGACAGGGCGAGTGGCTACACCTTC
CDR3: CASSQGPKGDRASGYTF

V: TRBV7-9
D: NA
J: TRBJ1-2
size: NA
DNA: TGTGCCAGCAGCTTGAGGCCTTGGTATGGCTACACCTTC
CDR3: CASSLRPWYGYTF